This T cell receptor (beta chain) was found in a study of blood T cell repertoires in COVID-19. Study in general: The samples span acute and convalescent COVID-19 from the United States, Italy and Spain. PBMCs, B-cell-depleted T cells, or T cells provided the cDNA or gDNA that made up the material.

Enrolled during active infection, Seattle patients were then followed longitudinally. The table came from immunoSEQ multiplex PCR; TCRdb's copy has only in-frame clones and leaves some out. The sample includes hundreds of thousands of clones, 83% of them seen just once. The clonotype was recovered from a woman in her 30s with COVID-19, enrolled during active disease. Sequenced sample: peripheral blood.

The CDR3 nucleotides are TGCGCCAGCAGCTTGACAGGGGGCCACGAGCAGTACTTC. Its translation is CASSLTGGHEQYF. The chain recombines TRBV5-1 with TRBJ2-7; the match to TRBD1 covers 9 bases. J lost 5 bases, V lost 1 base, and 1 base had no gene match. The germline V gene encodes CDR1 SGHRS and CDR2 YFSETQ. The CDR3 covers 13 residues.